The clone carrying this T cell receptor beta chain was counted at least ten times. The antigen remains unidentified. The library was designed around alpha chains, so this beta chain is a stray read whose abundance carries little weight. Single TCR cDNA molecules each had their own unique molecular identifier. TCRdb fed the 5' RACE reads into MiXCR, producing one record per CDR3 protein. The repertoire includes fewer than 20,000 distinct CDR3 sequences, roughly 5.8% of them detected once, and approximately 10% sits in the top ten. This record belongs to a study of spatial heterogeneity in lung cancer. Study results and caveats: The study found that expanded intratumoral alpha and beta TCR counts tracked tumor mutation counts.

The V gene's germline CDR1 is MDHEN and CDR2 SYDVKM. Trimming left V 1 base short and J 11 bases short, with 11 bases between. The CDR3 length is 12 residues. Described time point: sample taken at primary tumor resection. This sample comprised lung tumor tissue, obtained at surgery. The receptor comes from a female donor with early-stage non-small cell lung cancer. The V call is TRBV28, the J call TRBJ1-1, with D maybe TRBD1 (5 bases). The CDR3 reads CASSLLGPGAFF. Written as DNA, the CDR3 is TGTGCCAGCAGTTTATTAGGCCCAGGGGCTTTCTTT.